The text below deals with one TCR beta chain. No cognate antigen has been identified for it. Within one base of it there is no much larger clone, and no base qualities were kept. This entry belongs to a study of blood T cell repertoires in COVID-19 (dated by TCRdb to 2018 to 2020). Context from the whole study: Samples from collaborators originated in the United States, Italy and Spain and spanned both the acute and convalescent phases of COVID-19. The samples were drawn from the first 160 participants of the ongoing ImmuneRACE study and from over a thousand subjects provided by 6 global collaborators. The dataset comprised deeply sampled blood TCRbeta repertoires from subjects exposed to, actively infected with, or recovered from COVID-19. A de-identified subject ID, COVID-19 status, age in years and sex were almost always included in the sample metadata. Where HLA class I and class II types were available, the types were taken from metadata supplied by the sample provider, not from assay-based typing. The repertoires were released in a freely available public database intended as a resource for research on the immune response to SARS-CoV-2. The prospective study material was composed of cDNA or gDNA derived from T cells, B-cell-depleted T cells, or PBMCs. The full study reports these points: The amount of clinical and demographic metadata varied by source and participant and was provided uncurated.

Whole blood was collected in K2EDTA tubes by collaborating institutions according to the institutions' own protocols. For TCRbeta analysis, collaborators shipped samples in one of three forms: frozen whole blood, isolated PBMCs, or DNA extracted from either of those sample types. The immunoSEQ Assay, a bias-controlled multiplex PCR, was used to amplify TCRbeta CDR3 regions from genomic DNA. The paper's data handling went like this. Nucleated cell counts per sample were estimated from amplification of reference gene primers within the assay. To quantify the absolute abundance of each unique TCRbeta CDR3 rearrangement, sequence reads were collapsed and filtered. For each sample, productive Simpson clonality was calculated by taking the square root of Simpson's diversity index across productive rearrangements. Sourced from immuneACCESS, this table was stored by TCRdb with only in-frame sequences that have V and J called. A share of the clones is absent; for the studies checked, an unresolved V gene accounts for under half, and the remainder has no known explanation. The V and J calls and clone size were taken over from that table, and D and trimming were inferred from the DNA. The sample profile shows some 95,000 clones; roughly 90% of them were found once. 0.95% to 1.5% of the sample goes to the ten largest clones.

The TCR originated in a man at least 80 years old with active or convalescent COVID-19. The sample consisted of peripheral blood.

Here is the DNA: TGTGCCTGGAGTCAGGGTTTTAAGGATGAAAAACTGTTTTTT. The encoded protein is CAWSQGFKDEKLFF. The chain is encoded by TRBV30 joined to TRBJ1-4, with TRBD1 tentatively as D gene (5 bases match). The CDR3 spans 14 residues, from the cysteine through the phenylalanine. The CDR3 DNA has 42 bases and is translated from base 1. According to the germline V gene (reference sequence), CDR1 reads GTSNPN and CDR2 reads SVGIG. V lost 2 bases and J lost 6 bases; the stretch between them is 13 bases long.